This T cell receptor (beta chain) was sequenced for a study of blood T cells in healthy people across ages. Across the study: Per two T cells, about one barcoded beta molecule was captured through template switching.

Turning to this clonotype: The antigen is not known.

Whole-study findings and limits: As age increased, TCR beta diversity per million T cells fell in a roughly linear fashion. Naive CD4+ cell counts and diversity both ran higher in long-lived than in aged donors.

With a J-beta primer mix and a sample-barcoded 5' primer, a second PCR ran 7 to 11 cycles. One entry per CDR3 protein, called by TCRdb with MiXCR from the 5' RACE reads. In the table there are approximately 760,000 distinct CDR3 sequences, 25% of which are singletons. Looked up from germline, CDR1 is SGHTA and CDR2 is FQGTGA. The length of the CDR3 is 15 residues. This same sample was also taken into another study, of T cells of mothers and their children. That study reports: From each mother came over 9.5 million TCR beta CDR3 reads, and from each child came 3 million to 3.5 million.

The sequence derives from a boy between 10 and 17 years old in good health. This chain uses TRBV7-3 with TRBJ2-5; TRBD1 matches 12 bases. The J call may not be correct, given that the DNA end is closer to TRBJ2-1. Sequenced sample: blood. The CDR3 here is CASSLGTGGTDEQFF. CDR3 nucleotide sequence: TGTGCCAGCAGCTTAGGGACAGGGGGCACGGATGAGCAGTTCTTC.